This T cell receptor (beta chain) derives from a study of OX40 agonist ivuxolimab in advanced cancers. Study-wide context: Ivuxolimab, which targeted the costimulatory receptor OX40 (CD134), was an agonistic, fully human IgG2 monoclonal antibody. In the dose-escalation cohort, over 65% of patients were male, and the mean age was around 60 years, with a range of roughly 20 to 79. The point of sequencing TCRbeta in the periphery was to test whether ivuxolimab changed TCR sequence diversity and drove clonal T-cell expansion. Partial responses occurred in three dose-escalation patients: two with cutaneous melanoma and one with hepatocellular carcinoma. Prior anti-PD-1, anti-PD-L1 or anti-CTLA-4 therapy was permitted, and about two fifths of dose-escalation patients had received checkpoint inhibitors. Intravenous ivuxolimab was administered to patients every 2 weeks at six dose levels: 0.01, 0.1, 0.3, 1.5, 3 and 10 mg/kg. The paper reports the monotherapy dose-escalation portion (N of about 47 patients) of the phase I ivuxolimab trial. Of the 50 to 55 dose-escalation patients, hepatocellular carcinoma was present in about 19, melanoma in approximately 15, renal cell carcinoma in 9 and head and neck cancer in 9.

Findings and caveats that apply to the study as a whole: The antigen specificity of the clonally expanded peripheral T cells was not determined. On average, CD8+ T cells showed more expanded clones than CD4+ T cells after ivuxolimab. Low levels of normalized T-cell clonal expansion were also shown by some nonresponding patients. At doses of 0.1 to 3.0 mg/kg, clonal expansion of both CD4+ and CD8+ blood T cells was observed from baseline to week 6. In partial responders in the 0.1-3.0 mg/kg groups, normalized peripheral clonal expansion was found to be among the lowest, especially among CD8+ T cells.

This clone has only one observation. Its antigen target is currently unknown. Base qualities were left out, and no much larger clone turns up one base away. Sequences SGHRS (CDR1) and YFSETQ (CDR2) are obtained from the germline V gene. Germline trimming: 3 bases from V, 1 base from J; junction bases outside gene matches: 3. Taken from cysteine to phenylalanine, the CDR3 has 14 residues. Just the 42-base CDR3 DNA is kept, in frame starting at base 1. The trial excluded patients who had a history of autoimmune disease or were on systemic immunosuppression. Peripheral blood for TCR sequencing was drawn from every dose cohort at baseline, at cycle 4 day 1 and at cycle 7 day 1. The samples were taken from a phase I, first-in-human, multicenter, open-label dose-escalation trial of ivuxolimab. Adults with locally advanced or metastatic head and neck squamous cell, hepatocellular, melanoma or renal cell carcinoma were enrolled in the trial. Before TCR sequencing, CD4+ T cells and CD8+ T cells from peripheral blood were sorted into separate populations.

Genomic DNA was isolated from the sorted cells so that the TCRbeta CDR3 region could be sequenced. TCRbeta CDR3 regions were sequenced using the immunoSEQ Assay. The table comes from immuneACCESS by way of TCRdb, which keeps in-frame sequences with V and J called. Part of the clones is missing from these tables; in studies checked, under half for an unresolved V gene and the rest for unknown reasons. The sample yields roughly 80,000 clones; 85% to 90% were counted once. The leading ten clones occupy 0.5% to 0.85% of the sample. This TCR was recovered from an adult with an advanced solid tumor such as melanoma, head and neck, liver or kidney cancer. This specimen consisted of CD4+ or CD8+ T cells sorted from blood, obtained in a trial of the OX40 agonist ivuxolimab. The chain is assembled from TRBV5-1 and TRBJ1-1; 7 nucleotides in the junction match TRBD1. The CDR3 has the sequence CASSSRQGNTEAFF. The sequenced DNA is TGCGCCAGCAGCTCACGACAGGGGAACACTGAAGCTTTCTTT. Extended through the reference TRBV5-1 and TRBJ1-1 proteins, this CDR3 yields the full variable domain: KAGVTQTPRYLIKTRGQQVTLSCSPISGHRSVSWYQQTPGQGLQFLFEYFSETQRNKGNFPGRFSGRQFSNSRSEMNVSTLELGDSALYLCASSSRQGNTEAFFGQGTRLTVV.